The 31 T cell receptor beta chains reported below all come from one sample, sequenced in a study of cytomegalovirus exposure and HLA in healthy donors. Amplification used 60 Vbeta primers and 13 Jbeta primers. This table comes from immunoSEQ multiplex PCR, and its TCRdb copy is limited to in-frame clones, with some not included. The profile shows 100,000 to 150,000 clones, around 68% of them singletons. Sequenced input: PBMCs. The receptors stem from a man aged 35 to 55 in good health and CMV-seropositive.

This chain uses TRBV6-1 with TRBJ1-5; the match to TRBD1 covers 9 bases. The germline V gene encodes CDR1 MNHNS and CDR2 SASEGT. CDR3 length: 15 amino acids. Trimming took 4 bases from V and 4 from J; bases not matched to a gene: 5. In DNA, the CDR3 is TGTGCCAGCAGTGTCCCGACAGGGGGTAATCAGCCCCAGCATTTT. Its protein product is CASSVPTGGNQPQHF.

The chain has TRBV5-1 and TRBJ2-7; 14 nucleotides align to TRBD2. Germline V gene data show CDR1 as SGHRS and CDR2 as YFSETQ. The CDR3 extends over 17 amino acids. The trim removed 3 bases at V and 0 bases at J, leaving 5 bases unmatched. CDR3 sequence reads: CASSSGLAGVSSYEQYF. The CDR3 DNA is TGCGCCAGCAGCTCGGGACTAGCGGGAGTGAGCTCCTACGAGCAGTACTTC.

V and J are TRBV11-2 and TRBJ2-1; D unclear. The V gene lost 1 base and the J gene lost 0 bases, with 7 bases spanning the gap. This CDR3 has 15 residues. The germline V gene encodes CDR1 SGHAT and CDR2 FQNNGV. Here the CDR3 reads CASSLVMSSYNEQFF. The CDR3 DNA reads TGTGCCAGCAGCTTAGTGATGAGCTCCTACAATGAGCAGTTCTTC. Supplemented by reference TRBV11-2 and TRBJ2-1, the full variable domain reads EAGVAQSPRYKIIEKRQSVAFWCNPISGHATLYWYQQILGQGPKLLIQFQNNGVVDDSQLPKDRFSAERLKGVDSTLKIQPAKLEDSAVYLCASSLVMSSYNEQFFGPGTRLTVL.

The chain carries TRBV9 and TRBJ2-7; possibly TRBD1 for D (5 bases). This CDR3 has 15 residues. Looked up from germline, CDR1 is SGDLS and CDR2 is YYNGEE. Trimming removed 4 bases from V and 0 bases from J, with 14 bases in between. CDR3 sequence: CASSLGVSGSYEQYF. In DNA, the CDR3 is TGTGCCAGCAGCTTAGGGGTCTCAGGCTCCTACGAGCAGTACTTC.

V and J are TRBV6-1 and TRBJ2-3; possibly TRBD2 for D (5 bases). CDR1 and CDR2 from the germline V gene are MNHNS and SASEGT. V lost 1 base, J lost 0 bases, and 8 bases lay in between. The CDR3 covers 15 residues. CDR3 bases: TGTGCCAGCAGTGAAGGGGGAGTAAGCACAGATACGCAGTATTTT. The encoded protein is CASSEGGVSTDTQYF.

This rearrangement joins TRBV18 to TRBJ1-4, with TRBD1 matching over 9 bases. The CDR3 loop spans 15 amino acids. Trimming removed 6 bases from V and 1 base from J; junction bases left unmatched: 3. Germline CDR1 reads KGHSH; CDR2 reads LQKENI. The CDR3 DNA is TGTGCCAGCTCCGTGGACAGGGGAACTAATGAAAAACTGTTTTTT. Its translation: CASSVDRGTNEKLFF.

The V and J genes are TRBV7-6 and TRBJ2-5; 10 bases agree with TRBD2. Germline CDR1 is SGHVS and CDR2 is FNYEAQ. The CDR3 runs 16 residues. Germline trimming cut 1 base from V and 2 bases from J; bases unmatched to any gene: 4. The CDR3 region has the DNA TGTGCCAGCAGCTTAGGTAGCGGGGGGCCTCAAGAGACCCAGTACTTC. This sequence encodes CASSLGSGGPQETQYF.

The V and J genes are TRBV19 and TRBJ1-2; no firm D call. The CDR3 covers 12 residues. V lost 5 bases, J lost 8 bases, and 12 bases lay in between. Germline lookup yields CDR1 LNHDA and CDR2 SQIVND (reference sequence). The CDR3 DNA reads TGTGCCAGTAGTTTGACTCTGGAGGGCTACACCTTC. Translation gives CASSLTLEGYTF.

CDR3 region: CAITKGVANYGYTF. CDR3 bases: TGTGCCATCACGAAGGGGGTAGCTAACTATGGCTACACCTTC. The chain carries TRBV28 and TRBJ1-2; a possible D gene is TRBD1 (6 bases). Germline V lookup: CDR1 MDHEN, CDR2 SYDVKM. This CDR3 has 14 residues. V gave up 10 bases and J gave up 0 bases, with 15 bases separating them.

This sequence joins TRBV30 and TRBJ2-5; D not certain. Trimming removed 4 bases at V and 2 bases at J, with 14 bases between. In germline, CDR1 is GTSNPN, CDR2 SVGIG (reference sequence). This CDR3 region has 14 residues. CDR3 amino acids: CAWNHPGGQETQYF. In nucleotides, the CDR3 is TGTGCCTGGAACCATCCGGGTGGGCAAGAGACCCAGTACTTC.

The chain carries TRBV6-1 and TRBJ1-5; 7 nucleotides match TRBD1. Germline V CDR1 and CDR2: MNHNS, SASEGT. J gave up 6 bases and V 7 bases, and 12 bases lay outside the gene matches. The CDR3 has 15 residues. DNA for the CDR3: TGTGCCAGCAACCGGGACAGATCCCCTGTTCAGCCCCAGCATTTT. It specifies CASNRDRSPVQPQHF.

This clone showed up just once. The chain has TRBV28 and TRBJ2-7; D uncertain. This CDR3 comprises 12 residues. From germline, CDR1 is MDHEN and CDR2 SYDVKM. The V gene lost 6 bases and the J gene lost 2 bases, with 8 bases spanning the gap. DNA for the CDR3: TGTGCCAGCAGGGCGGATACCTACGAGCAGTACTTC. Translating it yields CASRADTYEQYF.

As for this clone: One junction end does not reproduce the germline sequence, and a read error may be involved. The CDR3 spells CASSPGQGKVNMYEQYF. CDR3 DNA sequence: TGTGCTAGCAGCCCCGGACAGGGGAAAGTGAATATGTACGAGCAGTACTTC. This rearrangement joins TRBV7-7 to TRBJ2-7, with 9 positions matching TRBD1. CDR3 length: 17 amino acids. The germline CDR1 and CDR2 sequences are SSHAT and FNYEAQ (reference sequence).

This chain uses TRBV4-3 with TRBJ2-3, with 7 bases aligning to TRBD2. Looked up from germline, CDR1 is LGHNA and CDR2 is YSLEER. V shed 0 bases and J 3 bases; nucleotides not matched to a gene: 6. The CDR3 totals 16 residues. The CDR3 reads CASSQDRGSGTDTQYF. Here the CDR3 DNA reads TGCGCCAGCAGCCAAGATCGGGGTAGCGGGACAGATACGCAGTATTTT.

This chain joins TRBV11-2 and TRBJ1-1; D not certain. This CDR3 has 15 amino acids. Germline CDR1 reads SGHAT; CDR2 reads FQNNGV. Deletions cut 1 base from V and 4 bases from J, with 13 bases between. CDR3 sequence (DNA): TGTGCCAGCAGCTTAGGAGGTGGGTTCATCACTGAAGCTTTCTTT. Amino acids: CASSLGGGFITEAFF.

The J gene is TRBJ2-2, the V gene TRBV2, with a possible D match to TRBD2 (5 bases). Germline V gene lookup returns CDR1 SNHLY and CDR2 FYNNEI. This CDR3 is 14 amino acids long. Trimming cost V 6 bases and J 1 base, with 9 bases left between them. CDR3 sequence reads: CASSQRMNTGELFF. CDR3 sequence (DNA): TGTGCCAGCAGCCAGCGGATGAACACCGGGGAGCTGTTTTTT. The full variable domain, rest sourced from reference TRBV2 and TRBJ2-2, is EPEVTQTPSHQVTQMGQEVILRCVPISNHLYFYWYRQILGQKVEFLVSFYNNEISEKSEIFDDQFSVERPDGSNFTLKIRSTKLEDSAMYFCASSQRMNTGELFFGEGSRLTVL.

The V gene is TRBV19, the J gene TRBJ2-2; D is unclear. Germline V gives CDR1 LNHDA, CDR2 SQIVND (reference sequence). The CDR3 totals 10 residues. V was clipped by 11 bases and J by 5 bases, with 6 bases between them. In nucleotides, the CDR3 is TGTGCCGCCGGGACCGGGGAGCTGTTTTTT. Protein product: CAAGTGELFF.

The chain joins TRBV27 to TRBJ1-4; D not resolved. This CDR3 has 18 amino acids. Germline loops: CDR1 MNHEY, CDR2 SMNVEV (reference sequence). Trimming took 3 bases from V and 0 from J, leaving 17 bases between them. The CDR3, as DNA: TGTGCCAGCAGTTTGGGGAGCCCAAGGTCCCCAACTAATGAAAAACTGTTTTTT. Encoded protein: CASSLGSPRSPTNEKLFF.

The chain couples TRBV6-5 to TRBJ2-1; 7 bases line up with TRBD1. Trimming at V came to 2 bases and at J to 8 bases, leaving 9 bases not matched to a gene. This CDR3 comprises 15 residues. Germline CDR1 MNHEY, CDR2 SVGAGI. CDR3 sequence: CASSYQGRGFDEQFF. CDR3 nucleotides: TGTGCCAGCAGTTACCAGGGCAGGGGGTTCGATGAGCAGTTCTTC.

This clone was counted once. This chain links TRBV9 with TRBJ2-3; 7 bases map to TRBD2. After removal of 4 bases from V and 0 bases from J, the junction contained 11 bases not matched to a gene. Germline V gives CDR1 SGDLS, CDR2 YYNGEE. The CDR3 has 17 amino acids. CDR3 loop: CASSPDVPGGSTDTQYF. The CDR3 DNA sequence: TGTGCCAGCAGCCCCGATGTTCCGGGAGGCAGCACAGATACGCAGTATTTT.

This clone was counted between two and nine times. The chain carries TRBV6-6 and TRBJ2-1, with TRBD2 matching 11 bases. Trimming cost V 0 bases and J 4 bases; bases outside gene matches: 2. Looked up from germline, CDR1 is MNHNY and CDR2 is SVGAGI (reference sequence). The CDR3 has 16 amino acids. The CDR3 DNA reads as TGTGCCAGCAGTTACTCGACTAGCGGGACTTACAATGAGCAGTTCTTC. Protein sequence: CASSYSTSGTYNEQFF.

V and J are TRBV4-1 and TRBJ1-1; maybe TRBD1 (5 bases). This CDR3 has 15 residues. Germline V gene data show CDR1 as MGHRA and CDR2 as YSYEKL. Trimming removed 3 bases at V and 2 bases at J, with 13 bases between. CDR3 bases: TGCGCCAGCAGCCACCCAGGGTTTTTAAACACTGAAGCTTTCTTT. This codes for CASSHPGFLNTEAFF.

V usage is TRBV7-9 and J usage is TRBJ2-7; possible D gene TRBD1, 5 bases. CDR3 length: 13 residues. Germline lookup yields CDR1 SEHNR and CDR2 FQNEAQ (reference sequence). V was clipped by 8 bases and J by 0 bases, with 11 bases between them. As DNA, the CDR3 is TGTGCCAGCGTCAGGGATAACTCCTACGAGCAGTACTTC. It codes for CASVRDNSYEQYF.

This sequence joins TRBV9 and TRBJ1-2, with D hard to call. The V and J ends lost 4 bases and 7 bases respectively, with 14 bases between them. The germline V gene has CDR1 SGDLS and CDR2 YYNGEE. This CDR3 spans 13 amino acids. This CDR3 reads CASSPAGFGGYTF. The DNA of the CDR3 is TGTGCCAGCAGCCCGGCGGGGTTTGGTGGCTACACCTTC.

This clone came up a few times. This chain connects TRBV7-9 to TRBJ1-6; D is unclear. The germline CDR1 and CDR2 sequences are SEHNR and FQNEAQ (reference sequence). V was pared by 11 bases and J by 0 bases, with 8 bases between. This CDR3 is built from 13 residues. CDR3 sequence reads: CACAGSYNSPLHF. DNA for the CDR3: TGTGCCTGTGCCGGCTCCTATAATTCACCCCTCCACTTT. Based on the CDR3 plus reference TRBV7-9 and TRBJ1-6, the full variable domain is DTGVSQNPRHKITKRGQNVTFRCDPISEHNRLYWYRQTLGQGPEFLTYFQNEAQLEKSRLLSDRFSAERPKGSFSTLEIQRTEQGDSAMYLCACAGSYNSPLHFGNGTRLTVT.

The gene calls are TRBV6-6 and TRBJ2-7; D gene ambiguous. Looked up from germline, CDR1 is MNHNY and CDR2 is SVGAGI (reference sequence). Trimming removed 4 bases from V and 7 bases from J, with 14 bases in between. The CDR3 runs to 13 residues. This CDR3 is CASSSGLFGEQYF. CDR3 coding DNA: TGTGCCAGCAGTTCCGGCCTGTTCGGGGAGCAGTACTTC.

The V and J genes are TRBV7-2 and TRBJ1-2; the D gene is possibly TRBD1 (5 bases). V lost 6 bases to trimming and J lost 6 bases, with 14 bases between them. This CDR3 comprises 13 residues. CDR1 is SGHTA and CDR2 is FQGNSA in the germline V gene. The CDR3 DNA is TGTGCCAGCAGGGTGGGCGGGGGGAATGGCTACACCTTC. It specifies CASRVGGGNGYTF. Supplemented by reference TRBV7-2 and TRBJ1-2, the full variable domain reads GAGVSQSPSNKVTEKGKDVELRCDPISGHTALYWYRQSLGQGLEFLIYFQGNSAPDKSGLPSDRFSAERTGGSVSTLTIQRTQQEDSAVYLCASRVGGGNGYTFGSGTRLTVV.

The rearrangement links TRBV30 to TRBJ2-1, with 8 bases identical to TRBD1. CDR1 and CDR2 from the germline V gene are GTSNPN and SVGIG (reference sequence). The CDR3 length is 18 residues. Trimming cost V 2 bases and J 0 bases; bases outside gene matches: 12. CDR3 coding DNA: TGTGCCTGGAGTCGGACCATCGGGACAGGACTCTCCTACAATGAGCAGTTCTTC. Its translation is CAWSRTIGTGLSYNEQFF.

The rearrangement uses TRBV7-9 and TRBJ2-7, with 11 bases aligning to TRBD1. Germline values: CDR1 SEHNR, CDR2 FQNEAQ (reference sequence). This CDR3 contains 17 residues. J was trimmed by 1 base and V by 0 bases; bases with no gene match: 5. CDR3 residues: CASSLAGTGGFSYEQYF. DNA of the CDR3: TGTGCCAGCAGCTTAGCTGGGACAGGGGGTTTTTCCTACGAGCAGTACTTC.

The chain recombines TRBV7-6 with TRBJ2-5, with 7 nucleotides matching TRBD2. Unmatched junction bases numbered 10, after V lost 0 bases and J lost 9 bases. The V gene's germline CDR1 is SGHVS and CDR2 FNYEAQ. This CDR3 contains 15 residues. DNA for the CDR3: TGTGCCAGCAGCTTAGCCCAGCGGGGTTCCGAGGCCCAGTACTTC. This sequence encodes CASSLAQRGSEAQYF. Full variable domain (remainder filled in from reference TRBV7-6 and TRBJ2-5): GAGVSQSPRYKVTKRGQDVALRCDPISGHVSLYWYRQALGQGPEFLTYFNYEAQQDKSGLPNDRFSAERPEGSISTLTIQRTEQRDSAMYRCASSLAQRGSEAQYFGPGTRLLVL.

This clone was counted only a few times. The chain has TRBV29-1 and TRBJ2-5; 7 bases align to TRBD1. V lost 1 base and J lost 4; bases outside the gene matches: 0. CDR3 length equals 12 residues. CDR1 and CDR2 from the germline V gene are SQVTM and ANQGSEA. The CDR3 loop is CSVEAGGETQYF. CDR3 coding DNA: TGCAGCGTTGAAGCAGGGGGAGAGACCCAGTACTTC.